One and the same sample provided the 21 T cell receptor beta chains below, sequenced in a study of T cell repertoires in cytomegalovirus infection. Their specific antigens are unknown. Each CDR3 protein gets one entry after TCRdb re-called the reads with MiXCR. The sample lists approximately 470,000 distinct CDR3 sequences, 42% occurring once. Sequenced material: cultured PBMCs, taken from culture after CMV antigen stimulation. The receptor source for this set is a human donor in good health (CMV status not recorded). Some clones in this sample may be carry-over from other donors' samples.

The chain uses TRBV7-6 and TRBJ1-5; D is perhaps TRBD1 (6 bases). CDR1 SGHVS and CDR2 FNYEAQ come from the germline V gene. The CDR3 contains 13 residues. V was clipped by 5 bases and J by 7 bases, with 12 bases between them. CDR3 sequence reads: CASSLGGWQPQHF. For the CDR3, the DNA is TGTGCCAGCAGCCTAGGGGGATGGCAGCCCCAGCATTTT.

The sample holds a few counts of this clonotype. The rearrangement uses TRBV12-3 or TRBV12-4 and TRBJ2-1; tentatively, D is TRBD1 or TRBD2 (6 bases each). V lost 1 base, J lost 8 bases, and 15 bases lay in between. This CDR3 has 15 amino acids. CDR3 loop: CASSLGQGRSDEQFF. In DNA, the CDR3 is TGTGCCAGCAGTTTAGGGCAGGGGAGGTCGGATGAGCAGTTCTTC.

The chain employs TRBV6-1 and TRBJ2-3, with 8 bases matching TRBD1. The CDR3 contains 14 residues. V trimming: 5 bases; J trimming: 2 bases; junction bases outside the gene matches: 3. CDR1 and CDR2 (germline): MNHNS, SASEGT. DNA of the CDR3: TGTGCCAGCAGTCAGGACAGGGACACAGATACGCAGTATTTT. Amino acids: CASSQDRDTDTQYF.

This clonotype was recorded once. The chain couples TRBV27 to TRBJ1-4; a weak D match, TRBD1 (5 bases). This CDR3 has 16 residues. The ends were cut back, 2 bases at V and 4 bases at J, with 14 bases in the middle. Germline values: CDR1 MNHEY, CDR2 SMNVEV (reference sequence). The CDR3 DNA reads TGTGCCAGCAGTTTAGGTTGGGGCAGACATAATGAAAAACTGTTTTTT. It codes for CASSLGWGRHNEKLFF.

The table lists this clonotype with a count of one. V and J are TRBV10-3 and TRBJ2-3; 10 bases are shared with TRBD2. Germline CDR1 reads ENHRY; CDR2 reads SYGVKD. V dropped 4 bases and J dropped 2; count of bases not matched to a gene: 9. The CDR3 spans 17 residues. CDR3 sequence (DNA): TGTGCCATCAGTGGGGATTCTAGCGGGAGTCTCACAGATACGCAGTATTTT. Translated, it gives CAISGDSSGSLTDTQYF.

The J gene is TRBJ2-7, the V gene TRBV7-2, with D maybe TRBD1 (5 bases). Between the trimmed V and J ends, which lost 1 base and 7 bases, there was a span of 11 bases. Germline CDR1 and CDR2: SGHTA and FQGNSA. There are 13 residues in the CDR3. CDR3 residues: CASSLVVGVEQYF. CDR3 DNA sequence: TGTGCCAGCAGCTTAGTTGTAGGGGTAGAGCAGTACTTC.

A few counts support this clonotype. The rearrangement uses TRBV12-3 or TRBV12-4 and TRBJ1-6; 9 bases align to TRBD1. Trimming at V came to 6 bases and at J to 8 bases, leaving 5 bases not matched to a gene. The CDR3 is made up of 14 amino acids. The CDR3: CASSQTGGDSPLHF. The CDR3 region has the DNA TGTGCCAGCAGCCAGACAGGGGGTGATTCACCCCTCCACTTT.

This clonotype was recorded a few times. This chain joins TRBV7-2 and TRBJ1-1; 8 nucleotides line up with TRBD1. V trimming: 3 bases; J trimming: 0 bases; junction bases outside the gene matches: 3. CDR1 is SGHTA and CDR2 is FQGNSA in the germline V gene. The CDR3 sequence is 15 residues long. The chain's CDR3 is CASSFLGQVNTEAFF. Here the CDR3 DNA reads TGTGCCAGCAGCTTCTTGGGACAGGTGAACACTGAAGCTTTCTTT. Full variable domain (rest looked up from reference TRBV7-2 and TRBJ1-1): GAGVSQSPSNKVTEKGKDVELRCDPISGHTALYWYRQSLGQGLEFLIYFQGNSAPDKSGLPSDRFSAERTGGSVSTLTIQRTQQEDSAVYLCASSFLGQVNTEAFFGQGTRLTVV.

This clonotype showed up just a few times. CDR3 nucleotide sequence: TGTGCCAGCAGCCCAAGAGGGGGACTAGCGGTCGAGCAGTACTTC. This encodes CASSPRGGLAVEQYF. The V gene is TRBV7-8, the J gene TRBJ2-7; TRBD2 agrees at 11 bases. The CDR3 sequence is 15 residues long. The germline gives CDR1 SGHVS, CDR2 FQNEAQ. With V trimmed by 5 bases and J by 6 bases, 9 bases remained unmatched.

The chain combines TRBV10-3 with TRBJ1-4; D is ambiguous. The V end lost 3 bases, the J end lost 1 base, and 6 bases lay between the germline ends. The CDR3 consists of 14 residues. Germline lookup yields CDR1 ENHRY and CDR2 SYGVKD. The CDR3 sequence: CAISERGTNEKLFF. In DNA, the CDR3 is TGTGCCATCAGTGAACGGGGAACTAATGAAAAACTGTTTTTT.

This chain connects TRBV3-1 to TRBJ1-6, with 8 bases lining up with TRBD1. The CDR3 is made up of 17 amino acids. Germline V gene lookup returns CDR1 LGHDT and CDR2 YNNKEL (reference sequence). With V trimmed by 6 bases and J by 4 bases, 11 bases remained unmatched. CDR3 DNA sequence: TGTGCCAGCAGTGAAGACAGGGGCCTCCTTTATAATTCACCCCTCCACTTT. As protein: CASSEDRGLLYNSPLHF.

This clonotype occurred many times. The CDR3: CASSLAFQETQYF. In nucleotides, the CDR3 is TGTGCCAGCAGCTTAGCGTTCCAAGAGACCCAGTACTTC. The gene calls are TRBV7-2 and TRBJ2-5; D remains unclear. The V end lost 0 bases, the J end lost 1 base, and 3 bases lay between the germline ends. The CDR3 extends over 13 amino acids. Germline CDR1 SGHTA, CDR2 FQGNSA.

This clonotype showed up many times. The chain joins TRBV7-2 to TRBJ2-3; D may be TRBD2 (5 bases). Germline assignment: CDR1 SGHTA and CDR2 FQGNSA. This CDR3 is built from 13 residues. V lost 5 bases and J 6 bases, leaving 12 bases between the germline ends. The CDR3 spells CASSAGPGDTQYF. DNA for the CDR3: TGTGCCAGCAGCGCCGGGCCGGGGGATACGCAGTATTTT.

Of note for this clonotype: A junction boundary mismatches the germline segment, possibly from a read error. The DNA for the CDR3 is TGTGCCAGCAGCTCGGGTCAGGGGGCTACTGGAAACACCATATATTTT. This encodes CASSSGQGATGNTIYF. The rearrangement links TRBV5-3 to TRBJ1-3, with 8 bases identical to TRBD1. TRBV5-3 is assigned to the ORF class and has an uncertain function. The CDR3 covers 16 residues.

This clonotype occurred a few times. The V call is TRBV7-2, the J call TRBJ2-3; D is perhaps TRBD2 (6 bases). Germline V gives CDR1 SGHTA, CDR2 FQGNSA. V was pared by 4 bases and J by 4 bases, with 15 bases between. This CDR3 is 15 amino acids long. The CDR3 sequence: CASSSTGGKADTQYF. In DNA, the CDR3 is TGTGCCAGCAGCTCGACTGGGGGGAAGGCAGATACGCAGTATTTT.

The CDR3 spells CASSYTGLVNEQYF. The CDR3 DNA reads TGTGCCAGCAGTTACACCGGACTAGTCAACGAGCAGTACTTC. V usage is TRBV6-2 or TRBV6-3 and J usage is TRBJ2-7, with 7 nucleotides matching TRBD2. CDR3 size: 14 residues. V lost 2 bases, J lost 5 bases, and 6 bases stayed unmatched. The germline gives CDR1 MNHEY, CDR2 SVGEGT.

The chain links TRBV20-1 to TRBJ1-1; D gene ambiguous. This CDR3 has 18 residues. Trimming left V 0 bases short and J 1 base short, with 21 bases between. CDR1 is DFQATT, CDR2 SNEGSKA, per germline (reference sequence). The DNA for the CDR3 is TGCAGTGCTAGAGATCTCTCCCCCGAACTGACACGGAACACTGAAGCTTTCTTT. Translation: CSARDLSPELTRNTEAFF.

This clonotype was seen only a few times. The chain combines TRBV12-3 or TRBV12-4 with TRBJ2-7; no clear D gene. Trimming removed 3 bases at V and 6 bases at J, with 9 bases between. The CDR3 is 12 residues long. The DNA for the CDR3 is TGTGCCAGCAGTTTCCATCCGGGCGAGCAGTACTTC. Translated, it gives CASSFHPGEQYF.

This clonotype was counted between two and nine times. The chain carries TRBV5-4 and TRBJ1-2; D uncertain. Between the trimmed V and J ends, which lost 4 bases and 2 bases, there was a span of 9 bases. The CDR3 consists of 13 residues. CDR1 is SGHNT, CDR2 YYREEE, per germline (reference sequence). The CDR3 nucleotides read TGTGCCAGCAGCCCCAGGATCAACTATGGCTACACCTTC. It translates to CASSPRINYGYTF.

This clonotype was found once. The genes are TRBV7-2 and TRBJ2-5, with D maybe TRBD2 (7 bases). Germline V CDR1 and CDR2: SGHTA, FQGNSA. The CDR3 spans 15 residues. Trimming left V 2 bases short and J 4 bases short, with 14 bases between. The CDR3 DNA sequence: TGTGCCAGCAGCTTATCGGGGGGCGGAGTAGAGACCCAGTACTTC. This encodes CASSLSGGGVETQYF.

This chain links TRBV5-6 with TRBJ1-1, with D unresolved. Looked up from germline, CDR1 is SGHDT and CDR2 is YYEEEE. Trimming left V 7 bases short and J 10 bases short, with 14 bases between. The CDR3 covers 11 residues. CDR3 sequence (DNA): TGTGCCAGCGGAACGGGAATTGTAGCTTTCTTT. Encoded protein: CASGTGIVAFF.